The 32 T cell receptor beta chains given below trace back to one sample, sequenced in a study of monozygotic twins with inflammatory bowel disease (dated by TCRdb to about 2019). Library construction relied on 5' RACE. Sequencer: Illumina HiSeq 2500. After TCRdb reprocessed the reads, each CDR3 protein sequence was kept as one row, without DNA. This sample's clone table shows around 200,000 distinct CDR3 sequences. Of the sample, less than 2% falls within the top ten clones. Sequencing was carried out using blood. These receptors originate from a human donor with ulcerative colitis or Crohn's disease, or a healthy co-twin of an affected twin (not recorded which).

The CDR3 spells CASSWTFNQPQHF. The chain combines TRBV27 with TRBJ1-5; absent DNA, TCRdb's TRBD1 call cannot be checked. Per the germline V gene, CDR1 is MNHEY and CDR2 is SMNVEV (reference sequence). This CDR3 region has 13 residues.

The rearrangement joins TRBV7-6 to TRBJ2-3; without DNA, the TCRdb call of TRBD2 cannot be checked. The CDR3 covers 17 residues. CDR1 is SGHVS and CDR2 is FNYEAQ in the germline V gene. The CDR3 region is CASSLGLAGAGTDTQYF.

V gene TRBV6-2 or TRBV6-3 combines with J gene TRBJ1-5. Per the germline V gene, CDR1 is MNHEY and CDR2 is SVGEGT. The CDR3 runs to 17 residues. The CDR3 sequence is CASSYSTGFGFNQPQHF.

The rearrangement joins TRBV7-2 to TRBJ2-3; TCRdb's D call of TRBD2 is untestable without DNA. The CDR3 length is 15 residues. Germline V gives CDR1 SGHTA, CDR2 FQGNSA. The CDR3: CASSRLAGHIDTQYF.

This chain connects TRBV5-5 to TRBJ1-6; TCRdb indicates TRBD1, and absent DNA this call remains unverified. CDR3 length equals 18 residues. Germline V lookup: CDR1 SGHKS, CDR2 YYEKEE (reference sequence). This CDR3 is CASSFVRLGQGNNSPLHF.

The rearrangement links TRBV2 to TRBJ2-7; TCRdb lists TRBD1, though no DNA is available to test this call. Germline V gene lookup returns CDR1 SNHLY and CDR2 FYNNEI. This CDR3 has 13 amino acids. CDR3 sequence reads: CASSDRVIYEQYF.

The V and J genes are TRBV5-1 and TRBJ2-3; TCRdb selects TRBD2, and the lack of DNA leaves this call unchecked. CDR3 length: 17 residues. CDR1 is SGHRS and CDR2 is YFSETQ in the germline V gene. The CDR3 loop reads CASSLGVTSGFADTQYF. Full variable domain (missing parts from reference TRBV5-1 and TRBJ2-3): KAGVTQTPRYLIKTRGQQVTLSCSPISGHRSVSWYQQTPGQGLQFLFEYFSETQRNKGNFPGRFSGRQFSNSRSEMNVSTLELGDSALYLCASSLGVTSGFADTQYFGPGTRLTVL.

The chain has TRBV7-2 and TRBJ1-1. This CDR3 region has 14 residues. Germline V gene sequence: CDR1 SGHTA, CDR2 FQGNSA. The CDR3: CASSWTSGRTEAFF.

J is TRBJ2-1 and V is TRBV7-7; no DNA is available, so the TRBD2 call from TCRdb remains unchecked. In germline, CDR1 is SSHAT, CDR2 FNYEAQ (reference sequence). The CDR3 totals 16 residues. This CDR3 is CASSYSIAGGYNEQFF.

The chain links TRBV9 to TRBJ2-5; as DNA is missing, the TRBD2 call by TCRdb cannot be tested. Germline V gene lookup returns CDR1 SGDLS and CDR2 YYNGEE. The CDR3 sequence is 15 residues long. CDR3 loop: CASSVEGTVKETQYF.

The rearrangement joins TRBV20-1 to TRBJ2-5; no DNA is available, so the TRBD1 call from TCRdb remains unchecked. Germline-derived CDR1 and CDR2 are DFQATT and SNEGSKA (reference sequence). The CDR3 extends over 15 amino acids. The chain's CDR3 is CSARDMGQGGETQYF.

The J gene is TRBJ2-3, the V gene TRBV12-3 or TRBV12-4; no DNA is available, so the TRBD1 call from TCRdb remains unchecked. This CDR3 contains 15 residues. Here the CDR3 reads CASSFSRGRTDTQYF.

V is TRBV3-1 and J is TRBJ1-1; TCRdb outputs TRBD1, but without DNA this stays unchecked. The CDR3 consists of 13 residues. Germline V gene lookup returns CDR1 LGHDT and CDR2 YNNKEL (reference sequence). The CDR3 reads CASSQTRTGRAFF.

This rearrangement joins TRBV5-1 to TRBJ1-4; as DNA is missing, the TRBD1 call by TCRdb cannot be tested. This CDR3 is built from 15 residues. The germline gives CDR1 SGHRS, CDR2 YFSETQ. CDR3 region: CASSPPGTGNEKLFF.

The genes are TRBV20-1 and TRBJ1-2; the D call of TRBD1 rests on TCRdb alone, since no DNA is present to check it. This CDR3 spans 12 amino acids. Germline assignment: CDR1 DFQATT and CDR2 SNEGSKA (reference sequence). CDR3 amino acids: CSAYPTGDGYTF.

The chain uses TRBV7-8 and TRBJ1-5; TCRdb's D call, TRBD1, is unchecked because there is no DNA. Germline V gives CDR1 SGHVS, CDR2 FQNEAQ. The CDR3 has 14 amino acids. The CDR3 protein is CASSPGSGNQPQHF.

The J gene is TRBJ2-3, the V gene TRBV20-1; TCRdb gives TRBD2 as the D gene, but with no DNA this cannot be confirmed. CDR1 and CDR2 (germline): DFQATT, SNEGSKA (reference sequence). The CDR3 length is 13 residues. The CDR3 here is CSAQRGGTDTQYF.

The V and J genes are TRBV5-1 and TRBJ1-1; there is no DNA to check the TCRdb D call of TRBD1. This CDR3 spans 14 amino acids. Germline CDR1 reads SGHRS; CDR2 reads YFSETQ. The CDR3 loop reads CASSYGAENTEAFF.

The chain links TRBV18 to TRBJ2-7; the TCRdb call, TRBD1, lacks DNA for checking. The CDR3 loop spans 15 amino acids. CDR1 and CDR2 (germline): KGHSH, LQKENI. The CDR3 is CASSPGGSSIYEQYF.

The V gene is TRBV20-1, the J gene TRBJ2-2; the TCRdb call, TRBD2, lacks DNA for checking. The germline CDR1 and CDR2 sequences are DFQATT and SNEGSKA (reference sequence). The CDR3 contains 15 residues. The CDR3 spells CSARDRIRGTGELFF.

V and J are TRBV25-1 and TRBJ2-7; TCRdb's D call, TRBD1, is unchecked because there is no DNA. Germline-derived CDR1 and CDR2 are MGHDK and SYGVNS. This CDR3 is built from 13 residues. The CDR3 sequence: CASSSLTGIEQYF.

The chain joins TRBV5-1 to TRBJ2-7. CDR1 and CDR2 (germline): SGHRS, YFSETQ. This CDR3 is built from 16 residues. CDR3 loop: CASSLVGSTGSYEQYF.

V usage is TRBV5-1 and J usage is TRBJ2-2; the D call of TRBD1 rests on TCRdb alone, since no DNA is present to check it. From germline, CDR1 is SGHRS and CDR2 YFSETQ. CDR3 length: 15 residues. CDR3 residues: CASSHGQGWTGELFF.

V gene TRBV2 combines with J gene TRBJ1-4; the D call of TRBD1 rests on TCRdb alone, since no DNA is present to check it. The CDR3 has 14 amino acids. Germline V lookup: CDR1 SNHLY, CDR2 FYNNEI. The CDR3 is CASTWTGGYEKLFF.

This chain joins TRBV2 and TRBJ2-1; TCRdb's D call, TRBD1, is unchecked because there is no DNA. This CDR3 contains 16 residues. From germline, CDR1 is SNHLY and CDR2 FYNNEI. CDR3: CASGGPGQSSYNEQFF. The full variable domain, with the rest looked up from reference TRBV2 and TRBJ2-1, is EPEVTQTPSHQVTQMGQEVILRCVPISNHLYFYWYRQILGQKVEFLVSFYNNEISEKSEIFDDQFSVERPDGSNFTLKIRSTKLEDSAMYFCASGGPGQSSYNEQFFGPGTRLTVL.

The V call is TRBV6-1, the J call TRBJ2-7. Germline V gene sequence: CDR1 MNHNS, CDR2 SASEGT. The CDR3 runs to 13 residues. CDR3 in amino acids: CASSVSGSYEQYF.

The V call is TRBV10-3, the J call TRBJ2-1; with no DNA, the TCRdb D assignment of TRBD1 cannot be verified. CDR3 length: 13 amino acids. Germline CDR1 is ENHRY and CDR2 is SYGVKD. CDR3 sequence: CAISGIRANEQFF.

The rearrangement joins TRBV29-1 to TRBJ2-2; TCRdb names TRBD1, which stays unverified in the absence of DNA. This CDR3 spans 14 amino acids. Germline V gene data show CDR1 as SQVTM and CDR2 as ANQGSEA. CDR3 residues: CSVGQVSNTGELFF.

The chain has TRBV18 and TRBJ2-3. The germline V gene encodes CDR1 KGHSH and CDR2 LQKENI. The CDR3 spans 14 residues. The chain's CDR3 is CASSPPVVTDTQYF.

The J gene is TRBJ2-3, the V gene TRBV27. CDR1 is MNHEY, CDR2 SMNVEV, per germline (reference sequence). CDR3 length: 14 residues. CDR3 sequence: CASSFTDKTDTQYF.

The chain is built from TRBV5-5 and TRBJ2-2. The germline V gene has CDR1 SGHKS and CDR2 YYEKEE (reference sequence). CDR3 length: 16 residues. The CDR3 protein is CASSLLAGWNTGELFF.

V usage is TRBV5-1 and J usage is TRBJ1-6. Germline lookup yields CDR1 SGHRS and CDR2 YFSETQ. The CDR3 spans 14 residues. Here the CDR3 reads CASSLRRASSPLHF.